This T cell receptor (beta chain) comes out of a study of CXCR3-negative and CXCR3-positive naive CD8 T cells (dated by TCRdb to the late 2010s). Context from the whole study: In total, roughly 150 million TRB reads were obtained, or roughly 1.5 +/- 0.3 million reads per library. Diversity and physicochemical repertoire analyses covered some eleven donors pooled from two independent experiments. The TRBV-TRBJ cluster analysis covered naive subsets from a handful of donors and memory cells from 3 donors. Study-wide conclusions, independent of this receptor: Because surface CD5, which is linked to self-reactivity in mice, was comparable between the naive subsets, TCR interaction strength was also inferred from TRB CDR3 physicochemical properties. Repertoire diversity was comparably high in both naive subsets but much lower in memory CD8+ T cells. Freshly isolated PBMCs were used for most assays because CXCR3 expression partially decreased after cryopreservation. Naive CXCR3-negative and CXCR3-positive cells from the same donor showed similar TRBV-TRBJ usage, whereas memory cells showed distinct patterns. Compared with CXCR3-negative naive cells, CXCR3-positive naive cells had TRB CDR3s with higher hydrophobicity (lower Kidera factor 4), lower energy, and higher strength and volume indices.

For each CD8+ T cell subset, flow sorting was done in triplicate, and about 300,000 cells per subset went directly into RLT lysis buffer. To keep memory contaminants out, a stringent definition of naive CD8+ T cells was applied: CD45RO-CCR7+CD27+CD95-. Standard density gradient centrifugation was used to isolate peripheral blood mononuclear cells from buffy coats. Naive CXCR3-negative and CXCR3-positive CD8+ T cells were flow-sorted using a FACSAria III. Total RNA was extracted from sorted cells with an RNeasy Mini Kit. Turning to this clonotype: Its antigen target is currently unknown.

Reads for this sample came from a NextSeq 550. The Human TCR Profiling Kit (MiLaboratory) was used to make UMI-labeled 5' RACE TRB cDNA libraries. cDNA synthesis used the entire amount of extracted RNA, and PCR amplification then used the entire amount of cDNA produced. Libraries were prepared in parallel with an identical number of PCR cycles. Per the source publication's procedure: With a minimum of two reads required per UMI, MIGEC and MiXCR pulled out about 52,000 +/- 9,100 unique UMI-labeled TRB cDNA molecules from each library. Each library averaged about 40,000 +/- 10,000 functional in-frame TRB CDR3 nucleotide clonotypes without stop codons. After each sample was downsampled to 5000 UMI-labeled TRB molecules, VDJtools was used to calculate diversity metrics such as normalized Shannon-Wiener and Chao1. For the central five CDR3 residues, VDJtools calculated physicochemical properties weighted by clonotype size, namely interaction energy, strength, volume and Kidera factor 4. After reprocessing by TCRdb, each CDR3 protein sequence is one entry, and no DNA is given. In this record, the V and J calls reflect TCRdb's handling and not the investigators' own analysis. The sample's clone listing holds some 54,000 distinct CDR3 sequences. The top ten clones comprise 0.5% to 0.6% of the sample.

According to the germline V gene, CDR1 reads SQVTM and CDR2 reads ANQGSEA. The CDR3 spans 12 residues, from the cysteine through the phenylalanine. No DNA accompanies this entry. Material for sequencing was naive CXCR3+ CD8+ T cells from blood. What this sample's cell subset or site label stands for: CD45RO-CCR7+CD27+CD95- naive CD8+ T cells expressing CXCR3 (TNR3+). The sequence derives from a human donor in good health. Some clones in this sample may be carry-over from other donors' samples. Recombination joined TRBV29-1 with TRBJ1-1; TCRdb calls TRBD1, which cannot be checked without DNA. CDR3 loop: CSVADSPDGAFF.